Listed here is a single T cell receptor (beta chain). Its antigen remains unidentified. These data are taken from a study of T cell clonotyping in hematopoietic cell transplantation. Whole-study findings and limits: Higher Inverse Simpson Index values in graft donor and pretransplant recipient predicted broader posttransplant TCR diversity.

Sequencing used immunoSEQ multiplex PCR; TCRdb keeps in-frame clones, though not all of them. The sample records roughly 40,000 clones, 85% being singletons. As to time point: recipient sample about 28 days before transplant, after cytoreduction. The junction had 4 bases not matched to a gene; V was cut back by 5 bases and J by 9 bases. Per the germline V gene, CDR1 is GTSNPN and CDR2 is SVGIG (reference sequence). The length of the CDR3 is 13 residues. The V and J genes are TRBV30 and TRBJ1-6, with 10 bases matching TRBD1. This clonotype was obtained from a man aged 60 to 75 with acute myeloid leukemia. Some clones in this sample may be carry-over from other donors' samples. The sample consisted of peripheral blood mononuclear cells, taken before stem cell transplant. In DNA form, the CDR3 reads TGTGCCTGGGACCGGGACAGGGGTTCACCCCTCCACTTT. The encoded protein is CAWDRDRGSPLHF.